A single sample is the source of the 9 T cell receptor beta chains below, sequenced in a study of OX40 agonist ivuxolimab in advanced cancers. Library preparation employed the immunoSEQ multiplex PCR assay. In its TCRdb copy, this immuneACCESS table keeps in-frame sequences only and misses some clones. Where compared with another copy, unresolved V genes explain less than half of these, and the others have no known cause. This sample holds about 65,000 clones; about nine tenths were observed only once. The ten largest clones add up to about 0.37% of the sample. Material: CD4+ or CD8+ T cells sorted from blood, obtained in a trial of the OX40 agonist ivuxolimab. These receptors were collected from an adult with an advanced solid tumor such as melanoma, head and neck, liver or kidney cancer.

CDR3 DNA: TGTGCCAGCAGCTTAAACAGGGGGCGTATTAATGAAAAACTGTTTTTT. Encoded protein: CASSLNRGRINEKLFF. This sequence joins TRBV5-6 and TRBJ1-4, with 9 positions matching TRBD1. CDR1 SGHDT and CDR2 YYEEEE come from the germline V gene. The CDR3 is made up of 16 amino acids. V dropped 2 bases and J dropped 4; count of bases not matched to a gene: 6.

The chain is built from TRBV2 and TRBJ2-5; D is unclear. The CDR3 extends over 11 amino acids. The V gene's germline CDR1 is SNHLY and CDR2 FYNNEI. Trimming stripped 6 bases from V and 6 bases from J, with 8 bases between. DNA for the CDR3: TGTGCCAGCAGCCTAGGAAAGACCCAGTACTTC. Its protein product is CASSLGKTQYF.

The chain carries TRBV6-5 and TRBJ2-7, with D perhaps assigned TRBD1 or TRBD2 (5 bases each). V lost 6 bases and J 3 bases, leaving 15 bases between the germline ends. Germline CDR1 and CDR2: MNHEY and SVGAGI. The CDR3 extends over 14 amino acids. Here the CDR3 DNA reads TGTGCCAGCAGCTACCCGGGACGCCTCTACGAGCAGTACTTC. Encoded protein: CASSYPGRLYEQYF.

This CDR3 is CASTTGAVTGELFF. CDR3 sequence (DNA): TGTGCCAGTACTACGGGGGCGGTGACCGGGGAGCTGTTTTTT. V usage is TRBV19 and J usage is TRBJ2-2, with D perhaps TRBD1 or TRBD2 (6 bases each). V lost 7 bases and J lost 5, with 14 bases in between. CDR3 size: 14 residues. Germline-derived CDR1 and CDR2 are LNHDA and SQIVND (reference sequence).

This rearrangement joins TRBV6-5 to TRBJ1-3; 9 nucleotides line up with TRBD1. V shed 5 bases and J 4 bases; nucleotides not matched to a gene: 6. The germline V gene encodes CDR1 MNHEY and CDR2 SVGAGI. CDR3 length equals 15 residues. The CDR3 sequence is CASSLQGARGNTIYF. CDR3 DNA sequence: TGTGCCAGCAGTCTACAGGGGGCTAGGGGAAACACCATATATTTT.

The rearrangement links TRBV11-3 to TRBJ1-1; tentatively, D is TRBD1 (5 bases). Deletions cut 5 bases from V and 6 bases from J, with 19 bases between. Germline V CDR1 and CDR2: SGHNT, YENEEA. This CDR3 contains 15 residues. CDR3 sequence: CASSRRQTERAEAFF. The CDR3 nucleotides are TGTGCCAGCAGCCGCCGACAGACCGAACGAGCTGAAGCTTTCTTT.

This clone was seen just once. V gene TRBV27 combines with J gene TRBJ2-3, with D perhaps matching TRBD2 (6 bases). Germline V lookup: CDR1 MNHEY, CDR2 SMNVEV (reference sequence). The CDR3 is 14 amino acids. V lost 7 bases and J 0 bases, leaving 11 bases between the germline ends. The DNA of the CDR3 is TGTGCCAGCACCGCGGGACTTAGCACAGATACGCAGTATTTT. Translating it yields CASTAGLSTDTQYF.

The rearrangement joins TRBV19 to TRBJ2-3, with 8 bases identical to TRBD1. The CDR3 consists of 15 residues. The trim removed 6 bases at V and 4 bases at J, leaving 9 bases unmatched. CDR1 and CDR2 (germline): LNHDA, SQIVND (reference sequence). The CDR3 nucleotides are TGTGCCAGTAGCCTGGACAGGACAGGGCCAGATACGCAGTATTTT. Amino acid sequence: CASSLDRTGPDTQYF.

V and J are TRBV6-1 and TRBJ1-5; D is uncertain. CDR1 MNHNS and CDR2 SASEGT come from the germline V gene. V was cut by 10 bases and J by 4 bases, with 11 bases left in between. The CDR3 covers 12 residues. The CDR3 reads CATDPSNQPQHF. CDR3 in DNA: TGTGCCACGGACCCGTCGAATCAGCCCCAGCATTTT.